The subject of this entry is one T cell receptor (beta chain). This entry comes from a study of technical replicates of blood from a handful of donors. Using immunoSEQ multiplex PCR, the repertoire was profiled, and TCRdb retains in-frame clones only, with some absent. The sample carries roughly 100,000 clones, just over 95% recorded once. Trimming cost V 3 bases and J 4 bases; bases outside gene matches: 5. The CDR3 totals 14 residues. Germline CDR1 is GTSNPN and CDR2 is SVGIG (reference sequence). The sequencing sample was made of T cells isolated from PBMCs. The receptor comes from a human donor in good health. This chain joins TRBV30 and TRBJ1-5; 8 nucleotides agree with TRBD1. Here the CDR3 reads CAWSPGQGNQPQHF. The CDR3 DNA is TGTGCCTGGAGCCCTGGACAGGGAAATCAGCCCCAGCATTTT.